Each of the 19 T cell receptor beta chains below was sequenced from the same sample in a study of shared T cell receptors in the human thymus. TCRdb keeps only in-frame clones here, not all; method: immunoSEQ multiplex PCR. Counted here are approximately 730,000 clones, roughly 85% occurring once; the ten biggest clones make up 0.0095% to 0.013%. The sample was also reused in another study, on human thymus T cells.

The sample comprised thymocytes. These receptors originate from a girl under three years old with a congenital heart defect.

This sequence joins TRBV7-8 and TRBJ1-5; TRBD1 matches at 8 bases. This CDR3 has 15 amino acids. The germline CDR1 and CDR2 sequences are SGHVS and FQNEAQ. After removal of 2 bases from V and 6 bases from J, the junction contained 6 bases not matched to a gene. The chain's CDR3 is CASSLNSGGVQPQHF. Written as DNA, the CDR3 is TGTGCCAGCAGCTTAAACTCAGGGGGCGTTCAGCCCCAGCATTTT.

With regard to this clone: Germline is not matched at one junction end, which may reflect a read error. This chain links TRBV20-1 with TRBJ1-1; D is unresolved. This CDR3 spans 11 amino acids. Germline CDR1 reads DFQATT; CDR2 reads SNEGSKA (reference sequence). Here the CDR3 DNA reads TGCAGTGCTAGAGGGTCGGCGGGGTATATCTTT. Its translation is CSARGSAGYIF.

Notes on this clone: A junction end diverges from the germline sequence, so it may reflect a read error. The CDR3, as DNA: TGTGCTAGCAGCCCCTGGACTACCCCACAAGAGACCCAGTACTTC. This sequence encodes CASSPWTTPQETQYF. The chain recombines TRBV7-7 with TRBJ2-5; tentatively, D is TRBD2 (6 bases). This CDR3 has 15 amino acids. Per the germline V gene, CDR1 is SSHAT and CDR2 is FNYEAQ (reference sequence).

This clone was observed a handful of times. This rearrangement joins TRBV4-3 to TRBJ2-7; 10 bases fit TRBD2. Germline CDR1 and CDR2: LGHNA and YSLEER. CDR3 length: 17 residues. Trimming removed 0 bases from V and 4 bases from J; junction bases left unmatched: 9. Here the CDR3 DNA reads TGCGCCAGCAGCCAAGAAGCTTCGCTAGCGGGGGTGTACGAGCAGTACTTC. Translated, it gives CASSQEASLAGVYEQYF.

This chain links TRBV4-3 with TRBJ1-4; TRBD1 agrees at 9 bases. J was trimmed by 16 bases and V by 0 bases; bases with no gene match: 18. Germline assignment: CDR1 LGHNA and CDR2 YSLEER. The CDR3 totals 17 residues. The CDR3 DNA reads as TGCGCCAGCAGCCAAGATCTTCGGGACAGGGTTTGGGCGCGAAAGTTTTTT. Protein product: CASSQDLRDRVWARKFF.

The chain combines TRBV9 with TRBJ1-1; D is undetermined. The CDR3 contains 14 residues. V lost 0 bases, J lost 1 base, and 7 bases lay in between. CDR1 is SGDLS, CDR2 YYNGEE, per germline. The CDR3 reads CASSVGQANTEAFF. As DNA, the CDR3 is TGTGCCAGCAGCGTAGGGCAGGCGAACACTGAAGCTTTCTTT.

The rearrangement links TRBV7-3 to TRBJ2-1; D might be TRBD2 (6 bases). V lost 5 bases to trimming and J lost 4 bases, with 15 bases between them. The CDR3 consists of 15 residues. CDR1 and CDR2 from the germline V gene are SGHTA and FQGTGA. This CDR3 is CASSGTLARYNEQFF. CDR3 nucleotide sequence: TGTGCCAGCAGCGGGACTTTAGCCCGTTACAATGAGCAGTTCTTC. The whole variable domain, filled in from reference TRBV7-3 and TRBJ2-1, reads GAGVSQTPSNKVTEKGKYVELRCDPISGHTALYWYRQSLGQGPEFLIYFQGTGAADDSGLPNDRFFAVRPEGSVSTLKIQRTERGDSAVYLCASSGTLARYNEQFFGPGTRLTVL.

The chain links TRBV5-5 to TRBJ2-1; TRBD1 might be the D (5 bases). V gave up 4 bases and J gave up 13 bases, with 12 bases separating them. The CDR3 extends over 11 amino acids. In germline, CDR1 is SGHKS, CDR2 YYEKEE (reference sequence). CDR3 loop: CASSPGLGQFF. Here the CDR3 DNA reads TGTGCCAGCAGCCCAGGGCTAGGCCAGTTCTTC.

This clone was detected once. For the CDR3, the DNA is TGTGCCAGCAGTGACCCAAGGGGTACGCAGTATTTT. Protein product: CASSDPRGTQYF. V usage is TRBV6-4 and J usage is TRBJ2-3; TRBD1 is a possible D gene (5 bases). CDR3 length equals 12 residues. Germline CDR1 and CDR2: MRHNA and SNTAGT. Trimming took 2 bases from V and 8 from J, leaving 8 bases between them.

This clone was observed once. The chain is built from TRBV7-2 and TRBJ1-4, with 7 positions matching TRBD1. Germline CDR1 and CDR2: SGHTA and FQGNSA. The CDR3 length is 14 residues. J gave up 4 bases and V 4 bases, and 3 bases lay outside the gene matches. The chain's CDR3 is CASSSGQINEKLFF. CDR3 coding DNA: TGTGCCAGCAGCTCGGGACAGATTAATGAAAAACTGTTTTTT.

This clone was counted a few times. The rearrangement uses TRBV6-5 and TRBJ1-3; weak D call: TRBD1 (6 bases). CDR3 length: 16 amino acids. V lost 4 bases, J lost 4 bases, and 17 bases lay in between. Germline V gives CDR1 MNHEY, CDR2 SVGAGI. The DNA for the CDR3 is TGTGCCAGCAGTTCGAAGGGGGTGGACTTGGGAAACACCATATATTTT. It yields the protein CASSSKGVDLGNTIYF.

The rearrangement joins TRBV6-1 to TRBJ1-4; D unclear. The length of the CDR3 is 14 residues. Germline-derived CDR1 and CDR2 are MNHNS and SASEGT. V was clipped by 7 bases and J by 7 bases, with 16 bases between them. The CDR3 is CASTATFGSEKLFF. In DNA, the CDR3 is TGTGCCAGCACGGCCACGTTCGGGAGTGAAAAACTGTTTTTT.

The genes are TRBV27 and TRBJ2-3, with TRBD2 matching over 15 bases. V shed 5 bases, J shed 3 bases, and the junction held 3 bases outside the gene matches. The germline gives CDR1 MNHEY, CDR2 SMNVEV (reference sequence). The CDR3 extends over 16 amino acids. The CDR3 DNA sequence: TGTGCCAGCAGTCCCGGGACTAGCGGGGGGACAGATACGCAGTATTTT. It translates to CASSPGTSGGTDTQYF.

For the CDR3, the DNA is TGTGCCAGCCCCCCAACAGGGGGCGGCCTACGCGAGCAGTACTTC. Amino acids: CASPPTGGGLREQYF. The chain employs TRBV6-1 and TRBJ2-7, with 9 positions matching TRBD1. This CDR3 is 15 amino acids long. CDR1 MNHNS and CDR2 SASEGT come from the germline V gene. The junction had 14 bases not matched to a gene; V was cut back by 8 bases and J by 6 bases.

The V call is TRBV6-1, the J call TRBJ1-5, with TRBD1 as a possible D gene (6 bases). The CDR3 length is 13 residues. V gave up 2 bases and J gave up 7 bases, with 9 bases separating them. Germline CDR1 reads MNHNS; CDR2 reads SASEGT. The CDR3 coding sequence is TGTGCCAGCAGTGAAACAGGGTTCCAGCCCCAGCATTTT. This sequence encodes CASSETGFQPQHF.

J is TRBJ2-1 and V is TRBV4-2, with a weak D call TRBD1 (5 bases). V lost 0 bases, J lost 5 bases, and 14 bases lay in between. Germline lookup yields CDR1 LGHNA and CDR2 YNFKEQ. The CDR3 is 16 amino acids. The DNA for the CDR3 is TGTGCCAGCAGCCAAGATTCTGGACACGGCGACAATGAGCAGTTCTTC. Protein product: CASSQDSGHGDNEQFF.

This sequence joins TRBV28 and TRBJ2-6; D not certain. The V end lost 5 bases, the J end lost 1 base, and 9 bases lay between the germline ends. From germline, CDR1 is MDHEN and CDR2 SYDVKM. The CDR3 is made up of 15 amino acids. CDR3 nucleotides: TGTGCCAGCAGTCTCCGACATTCTGGGGCCAACGTCCTGACTTTC. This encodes CASSLRHSGANVLTF. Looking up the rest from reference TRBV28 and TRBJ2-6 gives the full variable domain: DVKVTQSSRYLVKRTGEKVFLECVQDMDHENMFWYRQDPGLGLRLIYFSYDVKMKEKGDIPEGYSVSREKKERFSLILESASTNQTSMYLCASSLRHSGANVLTFGAGSRLTVL.

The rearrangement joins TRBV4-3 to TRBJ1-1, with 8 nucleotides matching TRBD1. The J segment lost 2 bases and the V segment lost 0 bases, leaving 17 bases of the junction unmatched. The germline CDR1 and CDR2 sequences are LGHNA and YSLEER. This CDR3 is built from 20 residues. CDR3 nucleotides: TGCGCCAGCAGCCAAGATCTAGCGGAGGTTACAGGGGGAGATAACACTGAAGCTTTCTTT. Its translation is CASSQDLAEVTGGDNTEAFF.

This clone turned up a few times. CDR3 in DNA: TGTGCCAGCAGCTTGTCTCCCGGGGTGCGAATCTACAATGAGCAGTTCTTC. It is translated as CASSLSPGVRIYNEQFF. This chain links TRBV5-5 with TRBJ2-1; perhaps TRBD2 as D (5 bases). Trimming stripped 1 base from V and 3 bases from J, with 17 bases between. This CDR3 has 17 residues. Germline-derived CDR1 and CDR2 are SGHKS and YYEKEE (reference sequence).